The source of this T cell receptor beta chain is a study of blood T cell repertoires in COVID-19. Turning to the study itself: Nucleic acid was either cDNA or gDNA, and it came from T cells, B-cell-depleted T cells, or PBMCs.

The V end lost 10 bases, the J end lost 0 bases, and 12 bases lay between the germline ends. Germline V gene lookup returns CDR1 SNHLY and CDR2 FYNNEI. This CDR3 comprises 13 residues. TCRdb keeps only in-frame clones here, not all; method: immunoSEQ multiplex PCR. In the table there are fewer than 500,000 clones, around nine tenths of which are singletons. This rearrangement joins TRBV2 to TRBJ1-1; the D is unclear. Sequencing was performed on peripheral blood. This TCR came from a woman between 25 and 40 years old with acute or convalescent COVID-19. The CDR3 reads CANLQSMNTEAFF. The CDR3 region has the DNA TGTGCCAACCTACAGAGCATGAACACTGAAGCTTTCTTT. Together with reference TRBV2 and TRBJ1-1, the CDR3 gives the full variable domain: EPEVTQTPSHQVTQMGQEVILRCVPISNHLYFYWYRQILGQKVEFLVSFYNNEISEKSEIFDDQFSVERPDGSNFTLKIRSTKLEDSAMYFCANLQSMNTEAFFGQGTRLTVV.